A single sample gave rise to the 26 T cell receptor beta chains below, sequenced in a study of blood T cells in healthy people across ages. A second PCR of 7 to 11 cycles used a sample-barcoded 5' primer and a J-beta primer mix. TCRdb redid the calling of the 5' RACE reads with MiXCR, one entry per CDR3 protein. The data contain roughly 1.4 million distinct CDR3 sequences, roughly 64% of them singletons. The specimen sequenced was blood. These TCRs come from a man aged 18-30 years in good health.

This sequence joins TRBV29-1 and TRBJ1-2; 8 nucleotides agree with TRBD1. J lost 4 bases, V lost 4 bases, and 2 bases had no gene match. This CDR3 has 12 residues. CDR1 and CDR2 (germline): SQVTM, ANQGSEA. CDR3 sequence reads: CSVGTGTYGYTF. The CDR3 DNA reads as TGCAGCGTTGGGACAGGGACCTATGGCTACACCTTC.

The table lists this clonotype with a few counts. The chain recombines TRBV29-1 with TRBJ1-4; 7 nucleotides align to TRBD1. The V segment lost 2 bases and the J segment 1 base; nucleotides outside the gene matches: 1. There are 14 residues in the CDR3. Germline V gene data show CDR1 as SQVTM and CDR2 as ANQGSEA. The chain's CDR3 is CSVENRGTNEKLFF. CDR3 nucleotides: TGCAGCGTTGAAAACAGGGGAACTAATGAAAAACTGTTTTTT.

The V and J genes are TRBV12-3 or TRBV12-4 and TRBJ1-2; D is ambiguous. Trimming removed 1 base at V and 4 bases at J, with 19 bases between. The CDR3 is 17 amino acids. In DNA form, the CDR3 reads TGTGCCAGCAGTTTAGATCCCCCTACGTCCCGGAGCTATGGCTACACCTTC. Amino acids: CASSLDPPTSRSYGYTF.

The CDR3 region has the DNA TGTGCCAGCAGTGAAGACGGGAGGGTCGACGAGCAGTACTTC. This gives the protein CASSEDGRVDEQYF. V gene TRBV2 combines with J gene TRBJ2-7; 8 bases fit TRBD2. Germline V gives CDR1 SNHLY, CDR2 FYNNEI. CDR3 length equals 14 residues. With V trimmed by 1 base and J by 5 bases, 4 bases remained unmatched.

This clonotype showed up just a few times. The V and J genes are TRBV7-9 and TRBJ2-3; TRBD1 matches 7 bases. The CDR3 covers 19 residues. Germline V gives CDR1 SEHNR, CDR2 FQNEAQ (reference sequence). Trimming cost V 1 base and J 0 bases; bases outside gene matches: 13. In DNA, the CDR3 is TGTGCCAGCAGCTTAGGAATCCGGGACAGTTTTACTAGCACAGATACGCAGTATTTT. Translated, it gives CASSLGIRDSFTSTDTQYF.

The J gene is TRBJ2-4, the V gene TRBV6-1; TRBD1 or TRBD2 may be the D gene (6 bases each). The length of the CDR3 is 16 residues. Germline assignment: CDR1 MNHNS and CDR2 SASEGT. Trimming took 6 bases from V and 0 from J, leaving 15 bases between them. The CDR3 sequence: CASSWRGGLAKNIQYF. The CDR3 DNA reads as TGTGCCAGCAGCTGGCGTGGGGGGCTAGCCAAAAACATTCAGTACTTC.

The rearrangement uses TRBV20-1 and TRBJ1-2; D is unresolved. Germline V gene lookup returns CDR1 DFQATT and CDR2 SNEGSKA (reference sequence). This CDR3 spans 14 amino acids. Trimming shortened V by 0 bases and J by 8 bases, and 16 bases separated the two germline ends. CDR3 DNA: TGCAGTGCTAGAGATCAAGTCTCCGGCTTCGGCTACACCTTC. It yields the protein CSARDQVSGFGYTF.

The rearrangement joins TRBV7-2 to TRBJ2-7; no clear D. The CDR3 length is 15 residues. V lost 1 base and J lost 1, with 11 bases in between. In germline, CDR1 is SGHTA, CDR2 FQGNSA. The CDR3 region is CASSLGHSPSYEQYF. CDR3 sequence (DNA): TGTGCCAGCAGCTTAGGTCACAGTCCATCCTACGAGCAGTACTTC.

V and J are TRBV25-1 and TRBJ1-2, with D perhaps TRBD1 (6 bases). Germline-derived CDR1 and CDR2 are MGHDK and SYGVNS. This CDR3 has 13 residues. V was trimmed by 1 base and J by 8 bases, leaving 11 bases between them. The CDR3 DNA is TGTGCCAGCAGTGAATCAGGGGAGAGAGGCTACACCTTC. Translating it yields CASSESGERGYTF.

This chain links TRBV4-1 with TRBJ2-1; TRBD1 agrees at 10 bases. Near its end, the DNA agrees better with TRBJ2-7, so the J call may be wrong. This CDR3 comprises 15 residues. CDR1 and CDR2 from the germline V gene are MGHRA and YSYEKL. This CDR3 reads CASSQPRDRGSEQYF. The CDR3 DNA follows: TGCGCCAGCAGCCAACCGCGGGACAGGGGTTCCGAGCAGTACTTC.

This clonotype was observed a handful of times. The CDR3 reads CSVATGRVTEAFF. CDR3 DNA: TGCAGCGTTGCGACAGGGAGAGTCACTGAAGCTTTCTTT. The chain carries TRBV29-1 and TRBJ1-1; 7 bases align to TRBD1. The CDR3 consists of 13 residues. V dropped 4 bases and J dropped 4; count of bases not matched to a gene: 6. Germline assignment: CDR1 SQVTM and CDR2 ANQGSEA.

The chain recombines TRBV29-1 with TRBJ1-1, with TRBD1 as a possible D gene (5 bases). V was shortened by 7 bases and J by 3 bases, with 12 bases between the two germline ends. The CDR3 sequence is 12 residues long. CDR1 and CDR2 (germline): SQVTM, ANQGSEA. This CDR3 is CSAPREYTEAFF. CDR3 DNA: TGCAGCGCCCCCAGGGAATACACTGAAGCTTTCTTT.

CDR3 DNA sequence: TGCAGTGCTAGAGGATCCAGCTTTAATGAAAAACTGTTTTTT. This translates into CSARGSSFNEKLFF. The gene calls are TRBV20-1 and TRBJ1-4, with D unclear. The germline CDR1 and CDR2 sequences are DFQATT and SNEGSKA (reference sequence). This CDR3 spans 14 amino acids. Trimming removed 1 base at V and 4 bases at J, with 10 bases between.

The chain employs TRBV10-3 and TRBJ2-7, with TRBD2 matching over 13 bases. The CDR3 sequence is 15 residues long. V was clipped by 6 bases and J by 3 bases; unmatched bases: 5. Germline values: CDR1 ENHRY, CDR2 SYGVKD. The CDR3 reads CAIRGTSGTFYEQYF. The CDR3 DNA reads TGTGCCATCAGGGGGACTAGCGGGACCTTCTACGAGCAGTACTTC.

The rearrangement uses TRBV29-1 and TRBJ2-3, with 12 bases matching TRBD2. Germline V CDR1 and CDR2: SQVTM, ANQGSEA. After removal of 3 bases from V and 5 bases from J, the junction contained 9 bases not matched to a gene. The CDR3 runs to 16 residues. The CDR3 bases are TGCAGCGTTGACGATTCTAGCGGGGGGGCCGAAGATACGCAGTATTTT. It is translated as CSVDDSSGGAEDTQYF.

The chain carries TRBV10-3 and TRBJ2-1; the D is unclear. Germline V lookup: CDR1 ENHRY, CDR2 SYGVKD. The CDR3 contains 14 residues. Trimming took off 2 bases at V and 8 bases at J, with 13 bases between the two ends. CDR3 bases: TGTGCCATCAGTGAGCGACCGTATTCCGATGAGCAGTTCTTC. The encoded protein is CAISERPYSDEQFF.

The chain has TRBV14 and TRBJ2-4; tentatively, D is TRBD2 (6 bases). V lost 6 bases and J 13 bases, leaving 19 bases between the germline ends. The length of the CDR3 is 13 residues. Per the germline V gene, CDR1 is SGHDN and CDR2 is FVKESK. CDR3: CASSGGKVYEQYF. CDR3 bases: TGTGCCAGCAGTGGAGGGAAGGTCTATGAGCAGTACTTC.

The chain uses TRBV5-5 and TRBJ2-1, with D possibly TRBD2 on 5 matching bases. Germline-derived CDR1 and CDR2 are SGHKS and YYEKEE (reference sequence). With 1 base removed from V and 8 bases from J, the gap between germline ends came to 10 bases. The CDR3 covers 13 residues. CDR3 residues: CASSLWASHEQFF. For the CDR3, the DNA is TGTGCCAGCAGCTTGTGGGCTAGCCATGAGCAGTTCTTC.

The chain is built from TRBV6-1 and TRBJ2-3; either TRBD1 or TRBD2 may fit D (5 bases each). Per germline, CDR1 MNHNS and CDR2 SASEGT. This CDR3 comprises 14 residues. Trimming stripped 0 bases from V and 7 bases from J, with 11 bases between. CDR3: CASSEAGTGNTQYF. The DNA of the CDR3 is TGTGCCAGCAGTGAAGCGGGGACGGGAAATACGCAGTATTTT.

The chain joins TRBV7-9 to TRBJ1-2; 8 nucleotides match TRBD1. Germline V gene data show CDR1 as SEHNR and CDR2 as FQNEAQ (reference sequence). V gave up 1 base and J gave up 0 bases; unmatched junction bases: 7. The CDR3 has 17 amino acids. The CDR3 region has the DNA TGTGCCAGCAGCTTAGTAGGACAGGGAGAGGCTAACTATGGCTACACCTTC. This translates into CASSLVGQGEANYGYTF. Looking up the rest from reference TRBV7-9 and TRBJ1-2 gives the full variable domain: DTGVSQNPRHKITKRGQNVTFRCDPISEHNRLYWYRQTLGQGPEFLTYFQNEAQLEKSRLLSDRFSAERPKGSFSTLEIQRTEQGDSAMYLCASSLVGQGEANYGYTFGSGTRLTVV.

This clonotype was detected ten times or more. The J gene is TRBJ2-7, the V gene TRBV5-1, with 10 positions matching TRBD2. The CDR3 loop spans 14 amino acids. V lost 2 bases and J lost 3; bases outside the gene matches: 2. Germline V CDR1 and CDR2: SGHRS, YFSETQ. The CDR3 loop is CASSLGLADYEQYF. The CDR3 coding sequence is TGCGCCAGCAGCTTAGGACTAGCGGACTACGAGCAGTACTTC.

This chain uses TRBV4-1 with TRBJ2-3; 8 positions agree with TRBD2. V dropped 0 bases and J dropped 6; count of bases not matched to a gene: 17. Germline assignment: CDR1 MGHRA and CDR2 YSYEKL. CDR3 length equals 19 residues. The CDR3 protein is CASSQDWKGSGAHGDTQYF. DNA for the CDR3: TGCGCCAGCAGCCAAGATTGGAAGGGTAGCGGGGCGCATGGGGATACGCAGTATTTT.

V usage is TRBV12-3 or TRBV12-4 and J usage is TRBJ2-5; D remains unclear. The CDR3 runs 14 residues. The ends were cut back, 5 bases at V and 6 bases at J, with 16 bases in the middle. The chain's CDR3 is CASSQASSVQTQYF. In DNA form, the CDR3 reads TGTGCCAGCAGTCAGGCCAGTTCTGTTCAGACCCAGTACTTC.

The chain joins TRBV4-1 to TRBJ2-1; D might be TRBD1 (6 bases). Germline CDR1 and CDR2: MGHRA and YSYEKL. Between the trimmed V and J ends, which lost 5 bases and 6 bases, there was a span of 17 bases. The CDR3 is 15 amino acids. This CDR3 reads CASSWDILRGNEQFF. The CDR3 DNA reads TGCGCCAGCAGCTGGGACATCCTGCGTGGCAATGAGCAGTTCTTC.

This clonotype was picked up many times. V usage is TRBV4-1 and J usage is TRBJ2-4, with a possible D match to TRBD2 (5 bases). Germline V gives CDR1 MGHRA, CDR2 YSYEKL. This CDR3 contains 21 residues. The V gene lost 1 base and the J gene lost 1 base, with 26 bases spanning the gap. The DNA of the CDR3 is TGCGCCAGCAGCCAAGGAAGTGTTCCGGGGAGAAGGCAAGGGGCCAAAAACATTCAGTACTTC. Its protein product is CASSQGSVPGRRQGAKNIQYF.

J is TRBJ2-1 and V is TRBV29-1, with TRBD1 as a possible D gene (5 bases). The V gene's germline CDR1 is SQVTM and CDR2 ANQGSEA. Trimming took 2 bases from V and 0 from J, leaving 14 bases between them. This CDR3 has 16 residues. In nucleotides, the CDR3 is TGCAGCGTTGAAAGTGGTCAGGGCAACTCCTACAATGAGCAGTTCTTC. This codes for CSVESGQGNSYNEQFF.